The sequence of this T cell receptor beta chain was determined in a study of cytomegalovirus exposure and HLA in healthy donors. Trimming stripped 6 bases from V and 5 bases from J, with 8 bases between. Germline values: CDR1 SGHRS, CDR2 YFSETQ. The CDR3 has 12 amino acids. Study-level points and caveats: In a later analysis, V- and J-gene trimming of beta chains associated with a DCLRE1C missense variant, replicated independently. Based on reports, TCR beta sequences accurately predicted HLA-A and HLA-B alleles for most subjects. The study labeled 150 to 200 TCR beta chains cytomegalovirus-associated.

The PCR ran on 60 Vbeta and 13 Jbeta primers. TCRdb keeps only in-frame clones here, not all; method: immunoSEQ multiplex PCR. The sample lists about 120,000 clones, over 75% seen once, with roughly 5.8% in the top ten. Concerning this clone itself: Its antigen remains unknown.

The chain has TRBV5-1 and TRBJ2-2; D uncertain. Sequenced sample: PBMCs. The receptor was derived from a young man in good health and CMV-seropositive. The CDR3 sequence: CASNSGTGELFF. CDR3 in DNA: TGCGCCAGCAACTCCGGTACCGGGGAGCTGTTTTTT. The variable domain in full, with the rest retrieved from reference TRBV5-1 and TRBJ2-2, is KAGVTQTPRYLIKTRGQQVTLSCSPISGHRSVSWYQQTPGQGLQFLFEYFSETQRNKGNFPGRFSGRQFSNSRSEMNVSTLELGDSALYLCASNSGTGELFFGEGSRLTVL.